The source of this T cell receptor beta chain is a study of blood T cell repertoires in COVID-19. Study background: COVID-19 samples, acute and convalescent, were from the United States, Italy and Spain. Nucleic acid was either cDNA or gDNA, and it came from T cells, B-cell-depleted T cells, or PBMCs.

Original data processing: Amplification of reference gene primers provided the estimated nucleated cell counts. Data came from immunoSEQ multiplex PCR; TCRdb stores just in-frame clones and leaves some out. V, J and clone size were drawn from that table, and D and trimming were deduced from the DNA. Here the sample spans under 60,000 clones, around 79% being singletons. V lost 1 base and J lost 1; bases outside the gene matches: 2. Germline CDR1 and CDR2: LGHDT and YNNKEL (reference sequence). This CDR3 has 15 amino acids. The sample was peripheral blood. This clonotype originated in a man aged 70 or older with acute or convalescent COVID-19. The J gene is TRBJ2-7, the V gene TRBV3-1 (or the pseudogene TRBV3-2); 9 nucleotides agree with TRBD1. CDR3 DNA sequence: TGTGCCAGCAGCCAAGTAGGGACAGGGTCCTACGAGCAGTACTTC. This translates into CASSQVGTGSYEQYF.